A single sample is the source of the 3 T cell receptor beta chains below, sequenced in a study of T-cell reconstitution after alpha-beta-depleted transplantation in children. TCRbeta library construction was performed incorporating unique molecular identifiers. Each CDR3 protein gets one entry after TCRdb re-called the PCR reads with MiXCR. The sample shows 450,000 to 700,000 distinct CDR3 sequences, 27% of them seen only once. The material sequenced was PBMCs, taken before TCRalphabeta/CD19-depleted stem cell transplant. The source of these receptors is a boy in the first two years of life with Wiskott-Aldrich syndrome, due to receive a stem cell transplant.

This clonotype was seen a few times. The chain carries TRBV2 and TRBJ2-6, with no clear D. Germline V gives CDR1 SNHLY, CDR2 FYNNEI. The length of the CDR3 is 13 residues. Trimming removed 10 bases at V and 3 bases at J, with 10 bases between. CDR3 amino acids: CATPKDGANVLTF. CDR3 DNA sequence: TGTGCCACCCCAAAAGATGGGGCCAACGTCCTGACTTTC.

This chain joins TRBV28 and TRBJ1-3; D gene ambiguous. With 6 bases removed from V and 0 bases from J, the gap between germline ends came to 6 bases. This CDR3 contains 13 residues. Germline lookup yields CDR1 MDHEN and CDR2 SYDVKM. The CDR3 reads CASRQSSGNTIYF. The CDR3 bases are TGTGCCAGCAGGCAAAGCTCTGGAAACACCATATATTTT.

The chain is built from TRBV12-3 or TRBV12-4 and TRBJ1-5; 7 bases line up with TRBD1. This CDR3 has 14 amino acids. With V trimmed by 6 bases and J by 2 bases, 4 bases remained unmatched. As DNA, the CDR3 is TGTGCCAGCAGATCAGGGACAGGCAATCAGCCCCAGCATTTT. Translating gives CASRSGTGNQPQHF.